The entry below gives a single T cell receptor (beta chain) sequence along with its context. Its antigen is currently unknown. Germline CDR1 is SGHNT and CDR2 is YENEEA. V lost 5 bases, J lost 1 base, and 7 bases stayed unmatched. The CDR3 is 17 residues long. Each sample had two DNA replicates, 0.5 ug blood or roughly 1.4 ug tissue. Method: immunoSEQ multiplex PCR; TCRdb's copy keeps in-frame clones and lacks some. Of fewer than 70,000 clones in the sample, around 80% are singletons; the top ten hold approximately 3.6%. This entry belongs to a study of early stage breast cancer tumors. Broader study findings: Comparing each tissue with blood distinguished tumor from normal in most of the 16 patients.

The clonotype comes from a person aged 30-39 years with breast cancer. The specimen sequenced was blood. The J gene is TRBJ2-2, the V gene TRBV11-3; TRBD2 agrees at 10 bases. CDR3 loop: CASSPRVAGGNTGELFF. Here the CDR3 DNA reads TGTGCCAGCAGCCCCCGGGTAGCGGGAGGGAACACCGGGGAGCTGTTTTTT. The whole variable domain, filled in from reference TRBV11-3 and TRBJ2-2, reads EAGVVQSPRYKIIEKKQPVAFWCNPISGHNTLYWYLQNLGQGPELLIRYENEEAVDDSQLPKDRFSAERLKGVDSTLKIQPAELGDSAVYLCASSPRVAGGNTGELFFGEGSRLTVL.